The 28 T cell receptor beta chains listed next were all sequenced from one sample in a study of cytomegalovirus exposure and HLA in healthy donors. The PCR made use of 60 Vbeta and 13 Jbeta primers. Produced via immunoSEQ multiplex PCR; TCRdb's table is partial and in-frame only. The sample holds roughly 160,000 clones; approximately 80% are singletons and the top ten take approximately 1.6%. Sequencing was done on a sample of PBMCs. These receptors came from a woman aged 25 to 39 in good health and CMV-seronegative.

The V call is TRBV27, the J call TRBJ1-3, with D unresolved. This CDR3 spans 16 amino acids. Germline CDR1 is MNHEY and CDR2 is SMNVEV (reference sequence). Trimming left V 2 bases short and J 2 bases short, with 13 bases between. CDR3 loop: CASSLGFGRTGNTIYF. The CDR3 region has the DNA TGTGCCAGCAGTTTAGGTTTCGGCAGGACTGGAAACACCATATATTTT.

This chain joins TRBV4-2 and TRBJ2-5, with D possibly TRBD1 on 5 matching bases. Germline V CDR1 and CDR2: LGHNA, YNFKEQ. The V and J ends lost 2 bases and 4 bases respectively, with 11 bases between them. CDR3 length: 14 amino acids. CDR3 DNA sequence: TGTGCCAGCAGCCAATCCGGCAGGGTAGAGACCCAGTACTTC. The encoded protein is CASSQSGRVETQYF.

The chain recombines TRBV6-1 with TRBJ1-1; no reliable D call. Germline values: CDR1 MNHNS, CDR2 SASEGT. Trimming left V 6 bases short and J 6 bases short, with 20 bases between. The CDR3 is 15 amino acids. CDR3 protein: CASSDGPPSRAEAFF. CDR3 nucleotides: TGTGCCAGCAGCGACGGGCCACCTTCGCGGGCTGAAGCTTTCTTT.

The CDR3 bases are TGTGCCAGTAGCCGAACCGGGGCTAGCGGGAGGGGAGCCCCTCGCAATGAGCAGTTCTTC. Amino acid sequence: CASSRTGASGRGAPRNEQFF. The chain carries TRBV19 and TRBJ2-1, with TRBD2 identical over 12 bases. This CDR3 region has 20 residues. Germline loops: CDR1 LNHDA, CDR2 SQIVND (reference sequence). V lost 6 bases and J lost 6; bases outside the gene matches: 21.

There are a few counts of this clone. The CDR3: CASSPLPGQGAIGNQPQHF. CDR3 sequence (DNA): TGTGCCAGTAGCCCTCTCCCGGGACAGGGGGCTATCGGCAATCAGCCCCAGCATTTT. This chain joins TRBV19 and TRBJ1-5; 12 positions agree with TRBD1. CDR1 and CDR2 from the germline V gene are LNHDA and SQIVND (reference sequence). V lost 6 bases and J lost 2; bases outside the gene matches: 14. CDR3 length: 19 amino acids. Full variable domain (rest looked up from reference TRBV19 and TRBJ1-5): DGGITQSPKYLFRKEGQNVTLSCEQNLNHDAMYWYRQDPGQGLRLIYYSQIVNDFQKGDIAEGYSVSREKKESFPLTVTSAQKNPTAFYLCASSPLPGQGAIGNQPQHFGDGTRLSIL.

As DNA, the CDR3 is TGTGCCAGCAGTGACACTAGCGGCTCGAGAGAGACCCAGTACTTC. Protein: CASSDTSGSRETQYF. The V call is TRBV28, the J call TRBJ2-5, with 8 bases fitting TRBD2. V was clipped by 5 bases and J by 4 bases; unmatched bases: 9. Per the germline V gene, CDR1 is MDHEN and CDR2 is SYDVKM. The length of the CDR3 is 15 residues.

The V gene is TRBV18, the J gene TRBJ2-1, with 8 bases that match TRBD1. With V trimmed by 4 bases and J by 2 bases, 7 bases remained unmatched. Germline lookup yields CDR1 KGHSH and CDR2 LQKENI. This CDR3 has 16 amino acids. The CDR3 sequence: CASSLTGTGTYNEQFF. In DNA, the CDR3 is TGTGCCAGCTCACTAACCGGGACAGGTACCTACAATGAGCAGTTCTTC. Full variable domain (missing parts from reference TRBV18 and TRBJ2-1): NAGVMQNPRHLVRRRGQEARLRCSPMKGHSHVYWYRQLPEEGLKFMVYLQKENIIDESGMPKERFSAEFPKEGPSILRIQQVVRGDSAAYFCASSLTGTGTYNEQFFGPGTRLTVL.

This clone showed up just once. This chain connects TRBV11-2 to TRBJ1-2, with 8 bases identical to TRBD1. This CDR3 contains 16 residues. CDR1 is SGHAT and CDR2 is FQNNGV in the germline V gene. Losses at the gene ends were 4 bases for V and 5 bases for J; bases not matched to a gene: 12. Here the CDR3 reads CASSSGTGTARYGYTF. CDR3 DNA: TGTGCCAGCAGCTCAGGGACAGGAACAGCGAGATATGGCTACACCTTC.

The J gene is TRBJ2-4, the V gene TRBV29-1; D is possibly TRBD1 (5 bases). Germline lookup yields CDR1 SQVTM and CDR2 ANQGSEA. The CDR3 spans 17 residues. V lost 6 bases and J lost 1, with 22 bases in between. DNA of the CDR3: TGCAGCGTCGTCAGGGAAAGGGCAACAACGGCCAAAAACATTCAGTACTTC. Amino acid sequence: CSVVRERATTAKNIQYF.

This chain links TRBV6-1 with TRBJ2-7, with D maybe TRBD2 (7 bases). Germline V CDR1 and CDR2: MNHNS, SASEGT. V was trimmed by 6 bases and J by 7 bases, leaving 16 bases between them. The CDR3 is 13 amino acids. The CDR3 DNA sequence: TGTGCCAGCAGGGAGGGGGGGGTTCCTGAGCAGTACTTC. Protein: CASREGGVPEQYF.

The gene calls are TRBV10-3 and TRBJ1-3; unclear D gene. CDR3 size: 16 residues. CDR1 and CDR2 from the germline V gene are ENHRY and SYGVKD. V lost 7 bases, J lost 2 bases, and 18 bases lay in between. For the CDR3, the DNA is TGTGCCATCACCGAAGGACGCCGGGAGCCTGGAAACACCATATATTTT. It yields the protein CAITEGRREPGNTIYF.

The chain employs TRBV4-1 and TRBJ1-2; 9 bases are shared with TRBD1. The CDR3 has 13 residues. The germline gives CDR1 MGHRA, CDR2 YSYEKL. V shed 3 bases, J shed 4 bases, and the junction held 0 bases outside the gene matches. The CDR3 protein is CASSQDRGYGYTF. The CDR3 DNA reads as TGCGCCAGCAGCCAGGACAGGGGCTATGGCTACACCTTC.

The genes are TRBV20-1 and TRBJ1-3; D remains unclear. Germline CDR1 and CDR2: DFQATT and SNEGSKA (reference sequence). V shed 3 bases and J shed 10 bases, with 10 bases lying between them. This CDR3 region has 11 residues. The DNA for the CDR3 is TGCAGTGCTAGCCGCGGTGGGACCATATATTTT. Protein product: CSASRGGTIYF.

V and J are TRBV5-4 and TRBJ2-1; 10 positions agree with TRBD2. V lost 4 bases and J lost 7; bases outside the gene matches: 14. The CDR3 consists of 17 residues. In germline, CDR1 is SGHNT, CDR2 YYREEE (reference sequence). The CDR3 DNA reads as TGTGCCAGCAGCGGGCGCATGGGGCTAGCGGGGGTGAATGAGCAGTTCTTC. This gives the protein CASSGRMGLAGVNEQFF. Combining the CDR3 with reference TRBV5-4 and TRBJ2-1 gives the whole variable domain ETGVTQSPTHLIKTRGQQVTLRCSSQSGHNTVSWYQQALGQGPQFIFQYYREEENGRGNFPPRFSGLQFPNYSSELNVNALELDDSALYLCASSGRMGLAGVNEQFFGPGTRLTVL.

The chain recombines TRBV7-2 with TRBJ2-2; D may be TRBD1 (6 bases). The CDR3 totals 16 residues. Germline lookup yields CDR1 SGHTA and CDR2 FQGNSA. V was shortened by 3 bases and J by 2 bases, with 13 bases between the two germline ends. The CDR3 DNA sequence: TGTGCCAGCAGCTTGAGTCAGGGGCGTAACACCGGGGAGCTGTTTTTT. Protein product: CASSLSQGRNTGELFF.

Notes on this clone: Other nucleotide sequences in the sample specify the same CDR3. V usage is TRBV7-6 and J usage is TRBJ2-7; TRBD1 matches 7 bases. J lost 2 bases, V lost 1 base, and 2 bases had no gene match. Germline CDR1 reads SGHVS; CDR2 reads FNYEAQ. This CDR3 is 14 amino acids long. The CDR3 sequence: CASSLDRGPYEQYF. The CDR3 DNA is TGTGCCAGCAGCTTAGACAGGGGACCCTACGAGCAGTACTTC.

Here the CDR3 DNA reads TGTGCCAGCAGTCCCGGGGGGGGTGGAGAGACCCAGTACTTC. This translates into CASSPGGGGETQYF. J is TRBJ2-5 and V is TRBV6-1; 8 nucleotides line up with TRBD2. The V segment lost 5 bases and the J segment 4 bases; nucleotides outside the gene matches: 6. The germline V gene has CDR1 MNHNS and CDR2 SASEGT. The CDR3 loop spans 14 amino acids.

The chain is built from TRBV25-1 and TRBJ1-2, with TRBD1 matching 8 bases. The V gene's germline CDR1 is MGHDK and CDR2 SYGVNS. The CDR3 runs 16 residues. V trimming: 1 base; J trimming: 7 bases; junction bases outside the gene matches: 11. CDR3 loop: CASSESPGGASAGYTF. Written as DNA, the CDR3 is TGTGCCAGCAGTGAATCGCCAGGGGGCGCGTCTGCTGGCTACACCTTC.

The V and J genes are TRBV28 and TRBJ2-6, with D perhaps matching TRBD1 (6 bases). Trimming took off 8 bases at V and 0 bases at J, with 20 bases between the two ends. Germline-derived CDR1 and CDR2 are MDHEN and SYDVKM. The CDR3 is made up of 18 amino acids. The CDR3 nucleotides read TGTGCCAGCCACCCATCCGGGACAAGGCTCTCTGGGGCCAACGTCCTGACTTTC. Amino acid sequence: CASHPSGTRLSGANVLTF. Complete variable domain (other parts from reference TRBV28 and TRBJ2-6): DVKVTQSSRYLVKRTGEKVFLECVQDMDHENMFWYRQDPGLGLRLIYFSYDVKMKEKGDIPEGYSVSREKKERFSLILESASTNQTSMYLCASHPSGTRLSGANVLTFGAGSRLTVL.

J is TRBJ1-2 and V is TRBV30; weak D call: TRBD1 (5 bases). Germline V CDR1 and CDR2: GTSNPN, SVGIG (reference sequence). V lost 4 bases and J lost 6, with 15 bases in between. The CDR3 is made up of 13 amino acids. CDR3 in DNA: TGTGCCTGGAACGCGGGGCTTCGGGATGGCTACACCTTC. This translates into CAWNAGLRDGYTF.

This clone occurred a few times. The chain links TRBV28 to TRBJ1-1; D perhaps matches TRBD1 (6 bases). V was clipped by 7 bases and J by 0 bases, with 15 bases between them. Germline-derived CDR1 and CDR2 are MDHEN and SYDVKM. The CDR3 is made up of 15 amino acids. The DNA of the CDR3 is TGTGCCAGCAAGATTCCGGGACAAGTGAACACTGAAGCTTTCTTT. It translates to CASKIPGQVNTEAFF.

The chain couples TRBV28 to TRBJ1-5, with 7 nucleotides matching TRBD1. V lost 5 bases and J lost 4; bases outside the gene matches: 2. CDR1 is MDHEN, CDR2 SYDVKM, per germline. The CDR3 is 13 residues long. The CDR3 protein is CASSQGGNQPQHF. In nucleotides, the CDR3 is TGTGCCAGCAGTCAGGGGGGAAATCAGCCCCAGCATTTT.

The gene calls are TRBV18 and TRBJ2-5; possibly TRBD2 for D (5 bases). V gave up 4 bases and J gave up 12 bases, with 15 bases separating them. The germline CDR1 and CDR2 sequences are KGHSH and LQKENI. This CDR3 is built from 12 residues. CDR3 sequence: CASSLAGVRKYF. CDR3 nucleotides: TGTGCCAGCTCACTAGCCGGGGTCCGGAAGTACTTC.

The rearrangement uses TRBV27 and TRBJ2-7; D is possibly TRBD1 (6 bases). The V gene's germline CDR1 is MNHEY and CDR2 SMNVEV (reference sequence). The V and J ends lost 7 bases and 4 bases respectively, with 17 bases between them. This CDR3 has 14 residues. In nucleotides, the CDR3 is TGTGCCAGCACCTCCCTCCACCAGGGGTACGAGCAGTACTTC. It translates to CASTSLHQGYEQYF.

V is TRBV29-1 and J is TRBJ1-2, with 10 bases aligning to TRBD1. The junction had 9 bases not matched to a gene; V was cut back by 7 bases and J by 7 bases. The germline V gene has CDR1 SQVTM and CDR2 ANQGSEA. CDR3 length equals 13 residues. The CDR3 bases are TGCAGCGACCGGTCCCGGGACAGGGGTGGCTACACCTTC. Encoded protein: CSDRSRDRGGYTF.

This clone was seen only once. The gene calls are TRBV2 and TRBJ2-5, with D possibly TRBD2 on 5 matching bases. The CDR3 has 13 residues. Germline V gene data show CDR1 as SNHLY and CDR2 as FYNNEI. Trimming pared 4 bases from V and 2 bases from J, leaving 8 bases between. The CDR3 sequence is CASSATIQETQYF. The CDR3 DNA is TGTGCCAGCAGTGCGACTATACAAGAGACCCAGTACTTC.

This clone has just a few counts. The genes are TRBV7-3 and TRBJ2-5; D is possibly TRBD2 (6 bases). The ends were cut back, 4 bases at V and 8 bases at J, with 8 bases in the middle. Germline-derived CDR1 and CDR2 are SGHTA and FQGTGA. This CDR3 has 11 residues. DNA for the CDR3: TGTGCCAGCAGCTCGGGGGAAACCCAGTACTTC. It encodes CASSSGETQYF. The variable domain in full, with the rest retrieved from reference TRBV7-3 and TRBJ2-5, is GAGVSQTPSNKVTEKGKYVELRCDPISGHTALYWYRQSLGQGPEFLIYFQGTGAADDSGLPNDRFFAVRPEGSVSTLKIQRTERGDSAVYLCASSSGETQYFGPGTRLLVL.

The chain employs TRBV7-2 and TRBJ2-1; D gene unclear. CDR1 SGHTA and CDR2 FQGNSA come from the germline V gene. This CDR3 has 11 amino acids. Trimming stripped 0 bases from V and 15 bases from J, with 9 bases between. The CDR3 DNA is TGTGCCAGCAGCTTAGCGGGCCCCTGGTTCTTC. It specifies CASSLAGPWFF. The full variable domain, in which reference TRBV7-2 and TRBJ2-1 provide the parts outside the CDR3, is GAGVSQSPSNKVTEKGKDVELRCDPISGHTALYWYRQSLGQGLEFLIYFQGNSAPDKSGLPSDRFSAERTGGSVSTLTIQRTQQEDSAVYLCASSLAGPWFFGPGTRLTVL.